This T cell receptor beta chain stems from a study of OX40 agonist ivuxolimab in advanced cancers. From germline, CDR1 is LGHNT and CDR2 FRNRAP. The trim removed 1 base at V and 3 bases at J, leaving 6 bases unmatched. The CDR3 has 17 amino acids. The data were produced by immunoSEQ multiplex PCR, yet TCRdb's version contains in-frame clones alone and is incomplete. The data show about 35,000 clones, with roughly 80% seen just once and about 15% held by the top ten. The V call is TRBV12-5, the J call TRBJ2-3, with TRBD2 identical over 11 bases. The specimen comprised CD4+ or CD8+ T cells sorted from blood, sampled in a trial of the OX40 agonist ivuxolimab. This receptor was taken from an adult with an advanced solid tumor such as melanoma, head and neck, liver or kidney cancer. The CDR3: CASGLGASGRRTDTQYF. The CDR3 DNA sequence: TGTGCTAGTGGTTTGGGGGCTAGCGGGAGGAGGACAGATACGCAGTATTTT. The whole variable domain, remainder taken from reference TRBV12-5 and TRBJ2-3, is DARVTQTPRHKVTEMGQEVTMRCQPILGHNTVFWYRQTMMQGLELLAYFRNRAPLDDSGMPKDRFSAEMPDATLATLKIQPSEPRDSAVYFCASGLGASGRRTDTQYFGPGTRLTVL.